This TCR beta chain was obtained from a study of blood T cell repertoires in COVID-19. Whole-study context: The United States, Italy and Spain provided the acute and convalescent COVID-19 samples.

Only in-frame clones appear in the TCRdb table, and some are missing; sequencing was by immunoSEQ multiplex PCR. The sample comprises under 500,000 clones, 85% to 90% of which are singletons, and roughly 4% rests with the top ten. V was pared by 6 bases and J by 0 bases, with 7 bases of the junction left unmatched. Germline CDR1 reads SGHAT; CDR2 reads FQNNGV. The CDR3 length is 16 residues. As for this clone: Other DNA sequences in this specimen translate into the identical CDR3.

The chain couples TRBV11-2 to TRBJ1-5; 8 bases are shared with TRBD1. Sequencing was performed on peripheral blood. This TCR came from a woman in her 30s with acute or convalescent COVID-19. The CDR3 loop is CASSPTGGTSNQPQHF. The CDR3 DNA follows: TGTGCCAGCAGTCCTACAGGGGGAACTAGCAATCAGCCCCAGCATTTT. Full variable domain (rest looked up from reference TRBV11-2 and TRBJ1-5): EAGVAQSPRYKIIEKRQSVAFWCNPISGHATLYWYQQILGQGPKLLIQFQNNGVVDDSQLPKDRFSAERLKGVDSTLKIQPAKLEDSAVYLCASSPTGGTSNQPQHFGDGTRLSIL.